This T cell receptor (beta chain) appears in the sequencing data of a study of blood T cells in healthy people across ages. Extraction yielded at least 5.5 micrograms of total RNA per sample. The germline V gene encodes CDR1 GTSNPN and CDR2 SVGIG (reference sequence). CDR3 length: 11 amino acids. Trimming removed 8 bases at V and 3 bases at J, with 7 bases between. A second PCR, run for roughly 7 to 11 cycles, used a sample-barcoded 5' primer plus a J-beta primer mix. From the 5' RACE reads, TCRdb called clonotypes with MiXCR, one entry per CDR3 protein. This sample yields over a million distinct CDR3 sequences, of which about 45% are seen a single time; approximately 4% belongs to the top ten.

This chain connects TRBV30 to TRBJ2-2; maybe TRBD2 (5 bases). The sequence was obtained from a woman under 30 in good health. Specimen: blood. DNA for the CDR3: TGTGCCGGAGGATACACCGGGGAGCTGTTTTTT. As protein: CAGGYTGELFF.